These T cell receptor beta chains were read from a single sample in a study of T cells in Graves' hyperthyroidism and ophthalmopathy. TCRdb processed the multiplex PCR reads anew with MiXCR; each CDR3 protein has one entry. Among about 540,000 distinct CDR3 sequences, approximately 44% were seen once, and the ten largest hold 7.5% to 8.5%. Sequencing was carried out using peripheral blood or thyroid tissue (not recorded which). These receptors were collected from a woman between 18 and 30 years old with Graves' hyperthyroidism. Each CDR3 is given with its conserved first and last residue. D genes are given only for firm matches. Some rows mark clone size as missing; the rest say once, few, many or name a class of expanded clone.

cdr3_nt: TGCAGCGTTTCCCGTGGCAGGGGTAATGAGCAGTTCTTC; cdr3_aa: CSVSRGRGNEQFF; d_call: NA; clone_size: NA; j_call: TRBJ2-1; v_call: TRBV29-1
cdr3_nt: TGCAGCGCTTCTCTCACCGGGGAGCTGTTTTTT; cdr3_aa: CSASLTGELFF; d_call: NA; clone_size: many; j_call: TRBJ2-2; v_call: TRBV29-1
cdr3_nt: TGCAGCGTTTTCGGGGGGCCTTCGAACACCGGGGAGCTGTTTTTT; cdr3_aa: CSVFGGPSNTGELFF; d_call: NA; clone_size: many; j_call: TRBJ2-2; v_call: TRBV29-1
cdr3_nt: TGTGCCAGCAGTTACTCACTAGCGCCCTACGAGCAGTACTTC; cdr3_aa: CASSYSLAPYEQYF; d_call: TRBD2; clone_size: few; j_call: TRBJ2-7; v_call: TRBV6-2/TRBV6-3
cdr3_nt: TGCAGCGTTGGGAGTCGGCCGGGGGTCGAGACCCAGTACTTC; cdr3_aa: CSVGSRPGVETQYF; d_call: NA; clone_size: NA; j_call: TRBJ2-5; v_call: TRBV29-1
cdr3_nt: TGCGCCAGCAGCCATGCGGGGGCCCTCAGACGGACTGAAAAACTGTTTTTT; cdr3_aa: CASSHAGALRRTEKLFF; d_call: NA; clone_size: NA; j_call: TRBJ1-4; v_call: TRBV4-3
cdr3_nt: TGTGCCAGCAGTCACCCGTCCAGCTACAATGAGCAGTTCTTC; cdr3_aa: CASSHPSSYNEQFF; d_call: NA; clone_size: NA; j_call: TRBJ2-1; v_call: TRBV6-4
cdr3_nt: TGTGCCAGCAGCTTCTTGGATGAGCAGTTCTTC; cdr3_aa: CASSFLDEQFF; d_call: NA; clone_size: few; j_call: TRBJ2-1; v_call: TRBV7-9
cdr3_nt: TGTGCCAGCACCCCCAACGGACTTTACAATGAGCAGTACTTC; cdr3_aa: CASTPNGLYNEQYF; d_call: NA; clone_size: NA; j_call: TRBJ2-7; v_call: TRBV7-8
cdr3_nt: TGTGCCAGCAGCCTAGGGACTAGCGGGGTCAACTATGGCTACACCTTC; cdr3_aa: CASSLGTSGVNYGYTF; d_call: NA; clone_size: NA; j_call: TRBJ1-2; v_call: TRBV7-8
cdr3_nt: TGTGCCAGCAGCGTTACGGTCGAGCAGTACTTC; cdr3_aa: CASSVTVEQYF; d_call: NA; clone_size: many; j_call: TRBJ2-7; v_call: TRBV11-2
cdr3_nt: TGCGCCAGCGGGTTCCGAACAGGGGATAGGGCTGGAAACACCATATATTTT; cdr3_aa: CASGFRTGDRAGNTIYF; d_call: TRBD1; clone_size: few; j_call: TRBJ1-3; v_call: TRBV4-1
cdr3_nt: TGTGCCAGCAGCGTATCACTAGTTCTCCGTGCAGATACGCAGTATTTT; cdr3_aa: CASSVSLVLRADTQYF; d_call: NA; clone_size: few; j_call: TRBJ2-3; v_call: TRBV7-2
cdr3_nt: TGCAGCAGAACTACTAGCGGGAGCAACGAGCAGTACTTC; cdr3_aa: CSRTTSGSNEQYF; d_call: TRBD2; clone_size: NA; j_call: TRBJ2-7; v_call: TRBV29-1
cdr3_nt: TGTGCCAGCAGCTTAGAAAGAGGGCGGGAGACCTACGAGCAGTACTTC; cdr3_aa: CASSLERGRETYEQYF; d_call: TRBD2; clone_size: few; j_call: TRBJ2-7; v_call: TRBV7-2
cdr3_nt: TGTGCCAGCAGCCTATTGGGACAGAAAGAGACCCAGTACTTC; cdr3_aa: CASSLLGQKETQYF; d_call: TRBD1; clone_size: many; j_call: TRBJ2-5; v_call: TRBV9
cdr3_nt: TGTGCCAGCAACAGACAGGTTGCTAGCTCTGGGACCAACGTCCTGACTTTCTTT; cdr3_aa: CASNRQVASSGTNVLTFF; d_call: NA; clone_size: NA; j_call: TRBJ1-1; v_call: TRBV7-6
cdr3_nt: TGTGCCACCAGCAGAGATCATGGGGGGTCCTACGAGCAGTACTTC; cdr3_aa: CATSRDHGGSYEQYF; d_call: NA; clone_size: NA; j_call: TRBJ2-7; v_call: TRBV15
cdr3_nt: TGTGCCACCAAACGACTAGCGGGCACTAATGAAAAACTGTTTTTT; cdr3_aa: CATKRLAGTNEKLFF; d_call: NA; clone_size: NA; j_call: TRBJ1-4; v_call: TRBV10-3
cdr3_nt: TGTGCCAGTGGTATTCGGGAGAGCGAAGAACTGTTTTTT; cdr3_aa: CASGIRESEELFF; d_call: NA; clone_size: NA; j_call: TRBJ1-4; v_call: TRBV19
cdr3_nt: TGCAGTGCTAGAGGATTACAGGGAGATGACTACACCTTC; cdr3_aa: CSARGLQGDDYTF; d_call: NA; clone_size: NA; j_call: TRBJ1-2; v_call: TRBV20-1
cdr3_nt: NA; cdr3_aa: CATDNYGYTFGSGTGDYEQYF; d_call: NA; clone_size: NA; j_call: TRBJ2-7; v_call: TRBV19
cdr3_nt: TGCGCCAGCAGCCAAGATCAGGGTTATCAGCCCCAGCATTTT; cdr3_aa: CASSQDQGYQPQHF; d_call: NA; clone_size: few; j_call: TRBJ1-5; v_call: TRBV5-4
cdr3_nt: TGTGCCAGCAGTGAAGTTCCCGAAGTGGCTTTCTTT; cdr3_aa: CASSEVPEVAFF; d_call: NA; clone_size: many; j_call: TRBJ1-1; v_call: TRBV25-1
cdr3_nt: TGTGCCAGCAGTCCCTCGGGACAGGAGAACACTGAAGCTTTCTTT; cdr3_aa: CASSPSGQENTEAFF; d_call: TRBD1; clone_size: many; j_call: TRBJ1-1; v_call: TRBV12-3/TRBV12-4
cdr3_nt: TGTGCCAGCAGTTACCTAGCGGGGGAACGGGAGACCCAGTACTTC; cdr3_aa: CASSYLAGERETQYF; d_call: TRBD2; clone_size: NA; j_call: TRBJ2-5; v_call: TRBV6-5
cdr3_nt: TGCAGTGCTCGCAGTCTGGGGAGCGGGAGGGAGGGGGAGCAGTACTTC; cdr3_aa: CSARSLGSGREGEQYF; d_call: TRBD2; clone_size: many; j_call: TRBJ2-7; v_call: TRBV20-1
cdr3_nt: TGCAGTGCTAGAGATGAGGGAACGCGCACCGGGGAGCTGTTTTTT; cdr3_aa: CSARDEGTRTGELFF; d_call: NA; clone_size: NA; j_call: TRBJ2-2; v_call: TRBV20-1
cdr3_nt: TGCAGTGCTTGCCAGGCCTGGACTAGCAGTTACGAGCAGTACTTC; cdr3_aa: CSACQAWTSSYEQYF; d_call: TRBD2; clone_size: many; j_call: TRBJ2-7; v_call: TRBV20-1
cdr3_nt: TGCGCCAGCAGTGATTCGGGGAACACTGAAGCTTTCTTT; cdr3_aa: CASSDSGNTEAFF; d_call: NA; clone_size: many; j_call: TRBJ1-1; v_call: TRBV10-1
cdr3_nt: TGTGCCAGCAGCTCCCTAGCGGGAGACTACAATGAGCAGTTCTTC; cdr3_aa: CASSSLAGDYNEQFF; d_call: TRBD2; clone_size: NA; j_call: TRBJ2-1; v_call: TRBV7-9
cdr3_nt: TGTGCCAGTAGTAGAACGGTCCCTGAAAAACTGTTTTTT; cdr3_aa: CASSRTVPEKLFF; d_call: NA; clone_size: many; j_call: TRBJ1-4; v_call: TRBV19
cdr3_nt: TGTGCCAGCACCCAGACTAGCGGGGACCAAGAGACCCAGTACTTC; cdr3_aa: CASTQTSGDQETQYF; d_call: TRBD2; clone_size: many; j_call: TRBJ2-5; v_call: TRBV9
cdr3_nt: TGTGCCAGCAGCTTTGGACTAGCGGGACCCTACGAGCAGTACTTC; cdr3_aa: CASSFGLAGPYEQYF; d_call: TRBD2; clone_size: many; j_call: TRBJ2-7; v_call: TRBV5-1
cdr3_nt: TGTGCCAGCAGCAATCCTAGGTTTCGGGGGCCAGAGACCCAGTACTTC; cdr3_aa: CASSNPRFRGPETQYF; d_call: NA; clone_size: few; j_call: TRBJ2-5; v_call: TRBV7-9
cdr3_nt: TGTGCCAGCACCTCCGGCTTGAATGAAAAACTGTTTTTT; cdr3_aa: CASTSGLNEKLFF; d_call: NA; clone_size: NA; j_call: TRBJ1-4; v_call: TRBV9
cdr3_nt: TGCAGTCCGAAAATTTCTGGCTCCTACGAGCAGTACTTC; cdr3_aa: CSPKISGSYEQYF; d_call: NA; clone_size: many; j_call: TRBJ2-7; v_call: TRBV20-1
cdr3_nt: TGTGCCACTTGGACATATAATTCACCCCTCCACTTT; cdr3_aa: CATWTYNSPLHF; d_call: NA; clone_size: NA; j_call: TRBJ1-6; v_call: TRBV10-3
cdr3_nt: TGTGCCAGCAGCGGAAACCGTCGACTAGCGGTCCGGCAGTACTTC; cdr3_aa: CASSGNRRLAVRQYF; d_call: TRBD2; clone_size: many; j_call: TRBJ2-7; v_call: TRBV11-3
cdr3_nt: TGCGCCAGCAGTGGGGGACTAGCGGGAGATCGGGAGCTGTTTTTT; cdr3_aa: CASSGGLAGDRELFF; d_call: TRBD2; clone_size: NA; j_call: TRBJ2-2; v_call: TRBV10-1
cdr3_nt: TGTGCCAGCAGCTTTCGGGACGTTGACTCTGGAAACACCATATATTTT; cdr3_aa: CASSFRDVDSGNTIYF; d_call: NA; clone_size: many; j_call: TRBJ1-3; v_call: TRBV7-9
cdr3_nt: TGCAGCGTCCGGACAGGGGTGGACACTGAAGCTTTCTTT; cdr3_aa: CSVRTGVDTEAFF; d_call: TRBD1; clone_size: many; j_call: TRBJ1-1; v_call: TRBV29-1
cdr3_nt: TGTGCCAGCAGAGCGGGAGTGGAAGAGGCGCACACCTTC; cdr3_aa: CASRAGVEEAHTF; d_call: NA; clone_size: NA; j_call: TRBJ1-2; v_call: TRBV7-2
cdr3_nt: TGCAGTGCTAGAGGGGGGGCTTCTCGAGAGACCCAGTACTTC; cdr3_aa: CSARGGASRETQYF; d_call: NA; clone_size: NA; j_call: TRBJ2-5; v_call: TRBV20-1
cdr3_nt: TGCAGTGCCAGAGGGGATGGGGGGCATACAGATACGCAGTATTTT; cdr3_aa: CSARGDGGHTDTQYF; d_call: NA; clone_size: NA; j_call: TRBJ2-3; v_call: TRBV20-1
cdr3_nt: TGTGCCAGCAGCTCGGAGGGACAGGGGGCGACCGGGGAGCTGTTTTTT; cdr3_aa: CASSSEGQGATGELFF; d_call: TRBD1; clone_size: few; j_call: TRBJ2-2; v_call: TRBV5-8
cdr3_nt: TGTGCCAGCAGCCTCAACGTTAGAGGAGCTTTCTTT; cdr3_aa: CASSLNVRGAFF; d_call: NA; clone_size: NA; j_call: TRBJ1-1; v_call: TRBV7-9
cdr3_nt: TGTGCCAGCAGCCCCATGGGGCGCCCGGGGCAGTATTTT; cdr3_aa: CASSPMGRPGQYF; d_call: NA; clone_size: NA; j_call: TRBJ2-3; v_call: TRBV7-2
cdr3_nt: TGTGCCAGCAGCCAAGACTGGTATGGCTACACCTTC; cdr3_aa: CASSQDWYGYTF; d_call: NA; clone_size: NA; j_call: TRBJ1-2; v_call: TRBV7-9
cdr3_nt: TGTGCCAGCAGCTTAGCGGTGGTAGCCTGGAAGGAGACCCAGTACTTC; cdr3_aa: CASSLAVVAWKETQYF; d_call: NA; clone_size: many; j_call: TRBJ2-5; v_call: TRBV7-6
cdr3_nt: TGCGCCAGCAGCTTGGTAGGGGAGACTAATGAAAAACTGTTTTTT; cdr3_aa: CASSLVGETNEKLFF; d_call: NA; clone_size: few; j_call: TRBJ1-4; v_call: TRBV5-1